The entry below describes one T cell receptor beta chain. Its antigen is unknown. The PCR employed 60 Vbeta primers together with 13 Jbeta primers. In the original processing: Later, some 75 million unique TCR beta chains were counted in an analysis, and approximately 10 million of them were shared. Only in-frame clones appear in the TCRdb table, and some are missing; sequencing was by immunoSEQ multiplex PCR. The V and J calls and clone size come from that table; D and trimming were worked out from the DNA. In the table there are tens of thousands of clones, over 50% of which are singletons. Trimming took 4 bases from V and 1 from J, leaving 8 bases between them. The germline V gene encodes CDR1 SGHVS and CDR2 FQNEAQ. CDR3 size: 13 residues. This sample stems from a study of cytomegalovirus exposure and HLA in healthy donors. About the study: Among roughly 180 million T cells, an earlier analysis found around 100 million unique TCR beta sequences. Study-wide results and limits: In a later analysis, V- and J-gene trimming of beta chains associated with a DCLRE1C missense variant, replicated independently.

The V call is TRBV7-8, the J call TRBJ2-7; D is ambiguous. The origin of this receptor is a man aged 35-49 years in good health and CMV-seropositive. The sequenced material came from PBMCs. DNA of the CDR3: TGTGCCAGCAGCTCTGACTCATCCTACGAGCAGTACTTC. This codes for CASSSDSSYEQYF.